These T cell receptor beta chains were read from a single sample in a study of technical replicates of blood from several donors. Method: immunoSEQ multiplex PCR; TCRdb's copy keeps in-frame clones and lacks some. In the table there are fewer than 85,000 clones, roughly 92% of which are singletons. The sequenced sample was T cells isolated from PBMCs. These receptors were collected from a human donor in good health. Both conserved end residues are part of each CDR3. Each record gives: V gene, J gene, clone size, D gene, CDR3 protein, CDR3 DNA. A D gene is named only where the DNA matches it firmly. Only some rows state a clone size, as once, few, many or a class for expanded clones.

>TRBV4-2|TRBJ2-7|NA|TRBD2
CASSQGMSGRLDEQYF
TGTGCCAGCAGCCAAGGTATGAGCGGGAGACTAGACGAGCAGTACTTC
>TRBV19|TRBJ2-3|NA|TRBD1
CASSPDRGTDTQYF
TGTGCCAGTAGTCCGGACAGGGGCACAGATACGCAGTATTTT
>TRBV2|TRBJ2-7|NA|NA
CASSEGPATTYEQYF
TGTGCCAGCAGTGAAGGGCCAGCAACTACCTACGAGCAGTACTTC
>TRBV9|TRBJ2-1|NA|TRBD1
CASSAGTGYNEQFF
TGTGCCAGCAGCGCTGGGACAGGGTACAATGAGCAGTTCTTC
>TRBV10-3|TRBJ1-1|few|NA
CAITPTIASEAFF
TGTGCCATCACTCCAACCATCGCCAGTGAAGCTTTCTTT
>TRBV10-1|TRBJ2-5|NA|NA
CASSESGAEETQYF
TGCGCCAGCAGTGAGTCAGGGGCGGAGGAGACCCAGTACTTC
>TRBV19|TRBJ2-1|NA|TRBD2
CASSRLAEIPYNEQFF
TGTGCCAGTAGTAGGCTAGCGGAGATACCCTACAATGAGCAGTTCTTC
>TRBV19|TRBJ2-5|NA|NA
CASSTTGAFQETQYF
TGTGCCAGTAGCACGACAGGAGCCTTCCAAGAGACCCAGTACTTC
>TRBV2|TRBJ1-2|NA|NA
CASSVYPYTF
TGTGCCAGCAGTGTGTATCCCTACACCTTC
>TRBV9|TRBJ2-7|NA|TRBD1
CASTGQGADEQYF
TGTGCCAGCACGGGACAGGGGGCCGACGAGCAGTACTTC
>TRBV5-4|TRBJ2-3|NA|NA
CASSSYRATDTQYF
TGTGCCAGCAGCTCCTACAGGGCGACAGATACGCAGTATTTT
>TRBV5-1|TRBJ2-1|NA|NA
CASSREVTDNEQFF
TGCGCCAGCAGCCGAGAGGTGACCGACAATGAGCAGTTCTTC
>TRBV5-1|TRBJ1-1|NA|NA
CASSLVMNTEAFF
TGCGCCAGCAGCTTGGTCATGAACACTGAAGCTTTCTTT
>TRBV19|TRBJ1-5|NA|TRBD1
CASTPTGWNQPQHF
TGTGCCAGTACTCCGACAGGGTGGAATCAGCCCCAGCATTTT
>TRBV6-5|TRBJ2-7|NA|NA
CASSYIERSYEQYF
TGTGCCAGCAGTTATATAGAGCGGAGTTACGAGCAGTACTTC
>TRBV23-1|TRBJ2-2|NA|NA
CASSQVLQAGLLLAGVFGNGELFF
NA
>TRBV11-3|TRBJ2-3|NA|TRBD2
CASSFLLAGLEPTPTDTQYF
TGTGCCAGCAGCTTCCTACTAGCGGGATTAGAACCCACACCCACAGATACGCAGTATTTT
>TRBV9|TRBJ2-1|NA|TRBD2
CASSPRGLAGLELNEQFF
TGTGCCAGCAGCCCCCGGGGACTAGCGGGACTCGAGCTTAATGAGCAGTTCTTC
>TRBV18|TRBJ1-1|NA|NA
CASSPRGDTEAFF
TGTGCCAGCTCACCACGGGGGGACACTGAAGCTTTCTTT
>TRBV19|TRBJ1-1|few|TRBD1
CASLQDRGPEAFF
TGTGCCAGTCTCCAGGACAGGGGGCCCGAAGCTTTCTTT
>TRBV30|TRBJ1-1|few|NA
CAWSYRNTEAFF
TGTGCCTGGAGTTACAGGAACACTGAAGCTTTCTTT
>TRBV7-3|TRBJ2-3|NA|NA
CASRADTDTQYF
TGTGCCAGCAGGGCGGACACAGATACGCAGTATTTT
>TRBV25-1|TRBJ2-5|NA|NA
CASSDVTGLETQYF
TGTGCCAGCAGTGACGTTACAGGTTTAGAGACCCAGTACTTC
>TRBV28|TRBJ1-1|once|TRBD1
CASRTGGGNTEAFF
TGTGCCAGCAGGACAGGGGGTGGCAACACTGAAGCTTTCTTT
>TRBV5-1|TRBJ2-3|NA|NA
CASSLEDQTGSTDTQYF
TGCGCCAGCAGCTTGGAGGATCAGACGGGTAGCACAGATACGCAGTATTTT
>TRBV4-1|TRBJ2-2|NA|NA
CASSPSLAGFNTGELFF
TGCGCCAGCAGCCCATCCCTCGCAGGGTTTAACACCGGGGAGCTGTTTTTT
>TRBV6-5|TRBJ2-5|NA|TRBD2
CASSFLAESQETQYF
TGTGCCAGCAGTTTTCTAGCGGAAAGCCAAGAGACCCAGTACTTC
>TRBV9|TRBJ2-5|NA|TRBD1
CASQGQNGETQYF
TGTGCCAGCCAGGGACAGAACGGGGAGACCCAGTACTTC
>TRBV9|TRBJ1-2|NA|NA
CASRGGPEGQVDYTF
TGTGCCAGCCGGGGGGGGCCCGAGGGGCAAGTGGACTACACCTTC
>TRBV9|TRBJ1-2|NA|TRBD1
CASSVGGQNYGYTF
TGTGCCAGCAGCGTAGGGGGACAGAACTATGGCTACACCTTC
>TRBV15|TRBJ1-3|NA|TRBD1
CATSRDRAGNTIYF
TGTGCCACCAGCAGGGACAGGGCTGGAAACACCATATATTTT
>TRBV6-1|TRBJ1-5|NA|TRBD1
CASSGLPHRGARFYQPQHF
TGTGCCAGCAGTGGCCTTCCTCACAGGGGGGCTCGATTCTATCAGCCCCAGCATTTT
>TRBV15|TRBJ1-3|NA|TRBD1
CATSNQQGEVGNTIYF
TGTGCCACCAGCAACCAACAGGGGGAGGTGGGAAACACCATATATTTT
>TRBV4-2|TRBJ1-5|NA|NA
CASSQVAGQGSNQPQHF
TGTGCCAGCAGCCAAGTGGCAGGGCAGGGTAGCAATCAGCCCCAGCATTTT
>TRBV30|TRBJ2-5|NA|TRBD1
CAWSGDREETQYF
TGTGCCTGGAGTGGGGACAGGGAAGAGACCCAGTACTTC
>TRBV5-1|TRBJ2-5|NA|NA
CASRPGGLGETQYF
TGCGCCAGCAGACCCGGGGGATTAGGCGAGACCCAGTACTTC
>TRBV5-1|TRBJ2-1|NA|TRBD2
CASSFGLAGVNEQFF
TGCGCCAGCAGCTTCGGTCTAGCGGGGGTCAATGAGCAGTTCTTC
>TRBV5-1|TRBJ2-7|NA|NA
CASSLVAGASYEQYF
TGCGCCAGCAGCTTGGTGGCAGGGGCCTCCTACGAGCAGTACTTC
>TRBV18|TRBJ1-5|NA|TRBD1
CASSPSRTGQPQHF
TGTGCCAGCTCACCTTCCCGGACAGGACAGCCCCAGCATTTT
>TRBV4-3|TRBJ2-1|NA|TRBD1
CASSNQGAYNEQFF
TGCGCCAGCAGCAACCAGGGGGCCTACAATGAGCAGTTCTTC
>TRBV13|TRBJ1-2|NA|TRBD1
CASRQGKLHYGYTF
TGTGCCAGCAGACAGGGGAAATTACACTATGGCTACACCTTC
>TRBV18|TRBJ2-5|NA|NA
CASSQYRGHVQETQYF
TGTGCCAGCTCACAGTACCGGGGACACGTCCAAGAGACCCAGTACTTC
>TRBV10-3|TRBJ1-4|NA|TRBD1
CAITTGPNEKLFF
TGTGCCATTACGACAGGGCCAAATGAAAAACTGTTTTTT